These T cell receptor beta chains were read from a single sample in a study of T cells after yellow fever vaccination. Each CDR3 protein is one row after TCRdb ran MiXCR on the 5' RACE reads. The repertoire holds about 230,000 distinct CDR3 sequences, 6.7% seen once, with about 1% in the top ten. Sequencing was performed on CD4+ T cells sorted from PBMCs, taken on the day of the yellow fever booster vaccination. Receptors originate from a man younger than 40 who received the YFV17D yellow fever vaccine. Both conserved end residues are part of each CDR3.

V	length	J	CDR3
TRBV6-5	15	TRBJ2-7	CASSMGSGSSYEQYF
TRBV4-3	16	TRBJ1-4	CASSQADRARGEKLFF
TRBV6-2/TRBV6-3	17	TRBJ2-1	CASSYPQAGGAYNEQFF
TRBV5-4	14	TRBJ1-6	CASSLKQGNSPLHF
TRBV6-2/TRBV6-3	18	TRBJ2-1	CASSYSTWTSGSFREQFF
TRBV14	15	TRBJ2-1	CASSREYSSYNEQFF
TRBV28	15	TRBJ2-7	CASISSPGGPYEQYF
TRBV9	16	TRBJ1-6	CASSVDPGQGTFPLHF
TRBV29-1	12	TRBJ2-1	CSADGDHSFQFF
TRBV20-1	13	TRBJ2-7	CSARRQALFEQYF
TRBV7-2	14	TRBJ2-7	CASSSAGLTGEQYF
TRBV25-1	13	TRBJ2-2	CASTSPEGVELFF
TRBV6-1	14	TRBJ2-2	CASRSPFQTGELFF
TRBV9	15	TRBJ2-6	CACSGGITGANVLTF
TRBV7-6	15	TRBJ2-7	CASSLSAGGYYEQYF
TRBV18	13	TRBJ2-1	CASSPPTTNEQFF